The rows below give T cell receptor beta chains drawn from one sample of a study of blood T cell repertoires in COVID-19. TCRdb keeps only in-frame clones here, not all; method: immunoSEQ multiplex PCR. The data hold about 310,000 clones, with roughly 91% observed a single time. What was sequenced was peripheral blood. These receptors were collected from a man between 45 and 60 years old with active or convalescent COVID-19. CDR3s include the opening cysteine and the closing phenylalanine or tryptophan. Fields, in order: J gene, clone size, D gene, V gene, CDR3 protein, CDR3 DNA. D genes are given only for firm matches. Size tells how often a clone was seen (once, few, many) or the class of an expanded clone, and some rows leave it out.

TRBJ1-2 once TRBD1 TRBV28 CASSSQGAGANYGYTF TGTGCCAGCAGTTCCCAGGGGGCGGGAGCTAACTATGGCTACACCTTC
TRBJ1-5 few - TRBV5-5 CASSGRWAADQPQHF TGTGCCAGCAGCGGGCGTTGGGCAGCCGATCAGCCCCAGCATTTT
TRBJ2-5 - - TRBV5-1 CASSPNSGSQETQYF TGCGCCAGCAGCCCGAACAGCGGATCCCAAGAGACCCAGTACTTC
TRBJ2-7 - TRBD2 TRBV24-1 CAITLAGGPSKVDSPYEQYF TGTGCCATTACCCTAGCGGGAGGGCCGAGTAAGGTCGATTCTCCCTACGAGCAGTACTTC
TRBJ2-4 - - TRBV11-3 CASSAGYGNIQYF TGTGCCAGCAGCGCAGGGTATGGGAACATTCAGTACTTC
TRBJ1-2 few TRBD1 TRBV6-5 CASSSTGGATNYGYTF TGTGCCAGCAGTTCGACAGGGGGAGCAACTAACTATGGCTACACCTTC
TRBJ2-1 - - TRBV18 CASSPPGQGPYNEQFF TGTGCCAGCTCACCACCTGGGCAGGGGCCGTACAATGAGCAGTTCTTC
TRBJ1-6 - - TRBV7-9 CASSLAGGSPLHF TGTGCCAGCAGCTTAGCCGGAGGATCACCCCTCCACTTT
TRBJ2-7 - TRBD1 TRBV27 CASSLSPGTGPYEQYF TGTGCCAGCAGTTTATCGCCCGGGACAGGACCCTACGAGCAGTACTTC
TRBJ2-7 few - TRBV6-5 CASLPGPYLYEQYF TGTGCCAGCTTGCCAGGGCCCTACCTCTACGAGCAGTACTTC
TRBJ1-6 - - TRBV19 CASSIGVHNSPLHF TGTGCCAGTAGTATCGGGGTCCATAATTCACCCCTCCACTTT
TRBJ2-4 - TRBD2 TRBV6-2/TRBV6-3 CASSYPGTTQYF TGTGCCAGCAGTTACCCCGGGACTACTCAGTACTTC
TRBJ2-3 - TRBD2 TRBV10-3 CAISDPLAGDFISTDTQYF TGTGCCATCAGCGATCCTCTAGCGGGGGATTTCATTAGCACAGATACGCAGTATTTT
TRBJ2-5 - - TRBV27 CASRGTGMGRQETQYF TGTGCCAGCAGGGGCACAGGGATGGGTCGGCAAGAGACCCAGTACTTC
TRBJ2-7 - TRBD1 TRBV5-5 CASSLDLDRGYAQYF TGTGCCAGCAGCTTGGATCTGGACAGGGGGTACGCGCAGTACTTC
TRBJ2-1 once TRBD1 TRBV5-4 CASSSLNRGDNEQFF TGTGCCAGCAGCTCCCTCAACAGGGGGGACAATGAGCAGTTCTTC
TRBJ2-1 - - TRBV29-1 CSVDSRGSYNEQFF TGCAGCGTTGATTCCAGGGGCTCCTACAATGAGCAGTTCTTC
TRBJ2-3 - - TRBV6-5 CASTRGQPTDTQYF TGTGCCAGCACGCGTGGACAGCCCACAGATACGCAGTATTTT
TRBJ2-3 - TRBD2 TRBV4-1 CASSHDRGGSVGTDTQYF TGCGCCAGCAGCCATGACCGGGGGGGCAGTGTAGGCACAGATACGCAGTATTTT
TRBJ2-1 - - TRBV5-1 CASSLDPGDYNEQFF TGCGCCAGCAGCTTGGATCCTGGAGATTACAATGAGCAGTTCTTC
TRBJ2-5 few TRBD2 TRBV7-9 CASSSSGEETQYF TGTGCCAGCAGCTCTAGCGGGGAAGAGACCCAGTACTTC
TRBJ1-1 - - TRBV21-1 CASSKFSGTGVNTEAFF TGTGCCAGCAGCAAATTTTCAGGGACAGGGGTGAACACTGAAGCTTTCTTT
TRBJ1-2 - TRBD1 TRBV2 CASSRVSGQGSGYTF TGTGCCAGCAGTCGCGTATCGGGACAGGGCTCTGGCTACACCTTC
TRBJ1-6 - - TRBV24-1 CATSDPRLPLHF TGTGCCACCAGTGACCCCCGACTACCCCTCCACTTT
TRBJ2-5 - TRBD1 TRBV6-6 CASSPDPGQGWGQETQYF TGTGCCAGCAGTCCCGACCCGGGACAGGGTTGGGGCCAAGAGACCCAGTACTTC
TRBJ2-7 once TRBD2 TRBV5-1 CASSLLSGSYEQYF TGCGCCAGCAGCTTGCTTAGCGGGAGCTACGAGCAGTACTTC
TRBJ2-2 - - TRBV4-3 CASTQGPRFSGELFF TGCGCCAGCACACAGGGACCGCGGTTTTCCGGGGAGCTGTTTTTT
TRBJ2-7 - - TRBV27 CASSLGSGRGLDSSYEQYF TGTGCCAGCAGTTTAGGTAGCGGTCGGGGTCTCGATAGCTCCTACGAGCAGTACTTC
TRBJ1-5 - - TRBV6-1 CASSEVDSPNQPQHF TGTGCCAGCAGTGAAGTGGACAGTCCGAATCAGCCCCAGCATTTT
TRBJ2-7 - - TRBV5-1 CASSWLSGEREQYF TGCGCCAGCAGCTGGCTTTCAGGGGAGCGGGAGCAGTACTTC
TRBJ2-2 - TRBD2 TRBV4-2 CASSSIRTSGTGELFF TGTGCCAGCAGCTCGATCCGAACTAGCGGCACCGGGGAGCTGTTTTTT
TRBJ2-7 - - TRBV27 CASSLSSWSSSYEQYF TGTGCCAGCAGTTTATCGAGTTGGTCGAGCTCCTACGAGCAGTACTTC
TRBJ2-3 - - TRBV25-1 CASSESRGFGTQYF TGTGCCAGCAGTGAATCCAGGGGCTTTGGGACGCAGTATTTT
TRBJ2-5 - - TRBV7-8 CASSLEGEVETQYF TGTGCCAGCAGCTTAGAAGGGGAGGTCGAGACCCAGTACTTC
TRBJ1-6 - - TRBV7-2 CASSLIVSGGNSPLHF TGTGCCAGCAGCTTAATAGTTTCGGGGGGTAATTCACCCCTCCACTTT
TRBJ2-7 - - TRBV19 CASSPSIYYEQYF TGTGCCAGTAGTCCCTCCATCTACTACGAGCAGTACTTC
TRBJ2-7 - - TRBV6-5 CASRPGSLLYEQYF TGTGCCAGCAGACCGGGAAGCCTTTTATACGAGCAGTACTTC
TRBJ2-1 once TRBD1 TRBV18 CASSLTGGNEQFF TGTGCCAGCTCACTTACAGGGGGCAATGAGCAGTTCTTC
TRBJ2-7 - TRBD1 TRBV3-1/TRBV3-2 CASSQAGTGINYEQYF TGTGCCAGCAGCCAAGCCGGGACAGGGATTAACTACGAGCAGTACTTC
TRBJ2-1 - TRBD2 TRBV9 CASSPHSGTSGVIGGEQFF TGTGCCAGCAGCCCCCACTCCGGGACTAGCGGGGTTATCGGCGGGGAGCAGTTCTTC
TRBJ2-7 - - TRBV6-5 CASSYSPDNAYEQYF TGTGCCAGCAGTTACTCCCCGGACAATGCCTACGAGCAGTACTTC
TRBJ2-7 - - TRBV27 CASSLSPQGSLGEQYF TGTGCCAGCAGTTTATCGCCGCAGGGGTCCCTTGGGGAGCAGTACTTC
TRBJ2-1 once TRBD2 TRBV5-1 CASSLGASGRATEQFF TGCGCCAGCAGCTTGGGGGCTAGCGGGAGGGCCACTGAGCAGTTCTTC
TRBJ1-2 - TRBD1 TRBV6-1 CASSEAWTGLGANYGYTF TGTGCCAGCAGTGAAGCGTGGACAGGGCTCGGAGCTAACTATGGCTACACCTTC
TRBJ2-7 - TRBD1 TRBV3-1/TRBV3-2 CASSPPRRTGNYYEQYF TGTGCCAGCAGCCCTCCTCGTCGGACAGGGAATTACTACGAGCAGTACTTC
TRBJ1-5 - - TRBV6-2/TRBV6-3 CASSYRQGNQPQHF TGTGCCAGCAGTTACCGACAGGGCAATCAGCCCCAGCATTTT
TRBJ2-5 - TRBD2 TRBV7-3 CASSLRPQLAGEETQYF TGTGCCAGCAGCTTAAGACCACAACTAGCGGGAGAAGAGACCCAGTACTTC
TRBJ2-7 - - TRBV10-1 CASSAGPYYEQYF TGCGCCAGCAGTGCAGGGCCCTACTACGAGCAGTACTTC